A single sample is the source of the 15 T cell receptor beta chains below, sequenced in a study of CD4 T cells in lung cancer. This lung tissue lay as far as possible from the tumor, at least 3 cm away. This table comes from immunoSEQ multiplex PCR, and its TCRdb copy is limited to in-frame clones, with some not included. The sample contains some 10,000 clones, 50% to 80% of which appear only once. Sequenced input: normal lung tissue taken away from the tumor. The origin of the receptors is a man aged 55 to 70 with non-small cell lung cancer.

This clone turned up a few times. The chain carries TRBV4-1 and TRBJ1-5, with 8 bases lining up with TRBD1. This CDR3 is 14 amino acids long. Germline loops: CDR1 MGHRA, CDR2 YSYEKL. Trimming cost V 6 bases and J 8 bases; bases outside gene matches: 9. CDR3 protein: CASSFGQGTEPQHF. The CDR3 nucleotides are TGCGCCAGCAGTTTCGGACAGGGAACCGAGCCCCAGCATTTT.

This clone was counted only a few times. V usage is TRBV5-1 and J usage is TRBJ1-2; 8 bases align to TRBD1. The junction had 11 bases not matched to a gene; V was cut back by 2 bases and J by 8 bases. Germline V gene sequence: CDR1 SGHRS, CDR2 YFSETQ. The CDR3 has 15 amino acids. CDR3 in DNA: TGCGCCAGCAGCTTACGGACAGGGAACATTGAGGGCTACACCTTC. Residues: CASSLRTGNIEGYTF. Full variable domain (rest looked up from reference TRBV5-1 and TRBJ1-2): KAGVTQTPRYLIKTRGQQVTLSCSPISGHRSVSWYQQTPGQGLQFLFEYFSETQRNKGNFPGRFSGRQFSNSRSEMNVSTLELGDSALYLCASSLRTGNIEGYTFGSGTRLTVV.

The V and J genes are TRBV11-3 and TRBJ2-3; TRBD2 matches at 8 bases. Germline V gene data show CDR1 as SGHNT and CDR2 as YENEEA. This CDR3 region has 14 residues. V shed 5 bases, J shed 8 bases, and the junction held 9 bases outside the gene matches. The chain's CDR3 is CASSRTGGTGTQYF. The CDR3 DNA follows: TGTGCCAGCAGCCGGACGGGAGGGACGGGTACGCAGTATTTT.

The CDR3 bases are TGTGCCAGCCAATTTGGAAGGGGCACTGAAGCTTTCTTT. The encoded protein is CASQFGRGTEAFF. The V call is TRBV6-5, the J call TRBJ1-1, with TRBD1 as a possible D gene (5 bases). This CDR3 is built from 13 residues. Germline V CDR1 and CDR2: MNHEY, SVGAGI. Trimming removed 8 bases from V and 4 bases from J, with 14 bases in between.

The V and J genes are TRBV6-5 and TRBJ2-4, with D possibly being TRBD2 (6 bases). Germline loops: CDR1 MNHEY, CDR2 SVGAGI. Between the trimmed V and J ends, which lost 0 bases and 3 bases, there was a span of 12 bases. The CDR3 has 16 amino acids. CDR3 loop: CASSYSISGHKNIQYF. DNA for the CDR3: TGTGCCAGCAGTTACTCGATTAGCGGCCACAAAAACATTCAGTACTTC.

The chain is built from TRBV30 and TRBJ2-1, with D uncertain. Germline-derived CDR1 and CDR2 are GTSNPN and SVGIG (reference sequence). The CDR3 covers 11 residues. The V end was cut by 7 bases, the J end by 3 bases, with 7 bases between. For the CDR3, the DNA is TGTGCCTCCCGTAGCTACAATGAGCAGTTCTTC. Translating it yields CASRSYNEQFF.

V gene TRBV4-2 combines with J gene TRBJ2-1, with 9 bases fitting TRBD2. The germline V gene encodes CDR1 LGHNA and CDR2 YNFKEQ. The ends lost 0 bases at V and 1 base at J; junction bases unmatched: 13. This CDR3 region has 20 residues. CDR3 region: CASSQDSRLGAGGSYNEQFF. CDR3 nucleotides: TGTGCCAGCAGCCAAGATTCGAGGTTGGGGGCGGGAGGGTCCTACAATGAGCAGTTCTTC.

This clone has just a few counts. The V gene is TRBV2, the J gene TRBJ1-3, with D unresolved. Trimming left V 7 bases short and J 8 bases short, with 18 bases between. CDR1 SNHLY and CDR2 FYNNEI come from the germline V gene. The CDR3 is made up of 14 amino acids. In nucleotides, the CDR3 is TGTGCCAGCAAAAAGACCCTTCAAGCGTACACCATATATTTT. Its translation is CASKKTLQAYTIYF.

The rearrangement joins TRBV11-3 to TRBJ2-1; TRBD1 aligns across 9 bases. After removal of 5 bases from V and 7 bases from J, the junction contained 9 bases not matched to a gene. The CDR3 is 15 residues long. Germline lookup yields CDR1 SGHNT and CDR2 YENEEA. CDR3 region: CASSLGQGTENEQFF. In nucleotides, the CDR3 is TGTGCCAGCAGCCTTGGACAGGGGACAGAAAATGAGCAGTTCTTC.

The chain links TRBV7-9 to TRBJ2-5; 10 nucleotides agree with TRBD1. Unmatched junction bases numbered 5, after V lost 3 bases and J lost 1 base. The CDR3 loop spans 16 amino acids. The germline V gene has CDR1 SEHNR and CDR2 FQNEAQ (reference sequence). CDR3 region: CASSFWTGGAQETQYF. The CDR3, as DNA: TGTGCCAGCAGCTTCTGGACAGGGGGAGCCCAAGAGACCCAGTACTTC.

The CDR3 reads CASEQGTEAFF. The CDR3 DNA reads TGTGCCAGCGAACAGGGAACTGAAGCTTTCTTT. The rearrangement uses TRBV6-1 and TRBJ1-1; a possible D gene is TRBD1 (6 bases). V lost 8 bases and J 5 bases, leaving 9 bases between the germline ends. The CDR3 contains 11 residues. Germline V gene sequence: CDR1 MNHNS, CDR2 SASEGT.

The V gene is TRBV10-3, the J gene TRBJ2-7; possible D gene TRBD2, 6 bases. CDR3 size: 14 residues. Germline-derived CDR1 and CDR2 are ENHRY and SYGVKD. V lost 0 bases, J lost 3 bases, and 9 bases lay in between. Written as DNA, the CDR3 is TGTGCCATCAGTGAGTCGGGGACTGTCTACGAGCAGTACGTC. The encoded protein is CAISESGTVYEQYV.

The chain uses TRBV28 and TRBJ1-3; D remains unclear. Germline CDR1 MDHEN, CDR2 SYDVKM. The CDR3 sequence is 11 residues long. V lost 3 bases and J lost 7, with 4 bases in between. This CDR3 is CASSFRNTIYF. The CDR3 DNA is TGTGCCAGCAGTTTCCGTAACACCATATATTTT.

The rearrangement joins TRBV7-2 to TRBJ1-3, with D tentatively TRBD1 (6 bases). CDR3 length equals 15 residues. Looked up from germline, CDR1 is SGHTA and CDR2 is FQGNSA. Trimming took off 5 bases at V and 4 bases at J, with 15 bases between the two ends. The CDR3 sequence: CASSPEGGLGNTIYF. The CDR3 DNA is TGTGCCAGCAGCCCGGAAGGGGGTTTAGGAAACACCATATATTTT.

The chain couples TRBV25-1 to TRBJ2-7; TRBD1 matches 9 bases. Germline V gene data show CDR1 as MGHDK and CDR2 as SYGVNS. The length of the CDR3 is 14 residues. V was clipped by 5 bases and J by 3 bases; unmatched bases: 5. The chain's CDR3 is CASSFGDRDYEQYF. The CDR3 coding sequence is TGTGCCAGCAGTTTTGGGGACAGGGACTACGAGCAGTACTTC.